Below are 3 T cell receptor beta chains sequenced from a single sample in a study of blood T cell repertoires in COVID-19. The table came from immunoSEQ multiplex PCR; TCRdb's copy has only in-frame clones and leaves some out. The sample includes 25,000 to 40,000 clones, approximately 85% of them seen just once. Sequencing input: peripheral blood. Source of these receptors: a human donor in a cohort sampled during active COVID-19.

The chain combines TRBV24-1 with TRBJ1-2; TRBD1 matches at 7 bases. CDR1 KGHDR and CDR2 SFDVKD come from the germline V gene. The trim removed 4 bases at V and 8 bases at J, leaving 9 bases unmatched. The CDR3 contains 14 residues. The CDR3 nucleotides read TGTGCCACCAGTGAGGGGACAGCCGCACAGGGCTACACCTTC. This translates into CATSEGTAAQGYTF.

The genes are TRBV30 and TRBJ1-2; 7 bases map to TRBD1. Germline CDR1 reads GTSNPN; CDR2 reads SVGIG (reference sequence). Trimming at V came to 5 bases and at J to 7 bases, leaving 10 bases not matched to a gene. CDR3 length equals 13 residues. For the CDR3, the DNA is TGTGCCTGGGGAAGACAGGGATTGAGTGGCTACACCTTC. It is translated as CAWGRQGLSGYTF.

V usage is TRBV16 and J usage is TRBJ2-3; tentative D call: TRBD2 (5 bases). The germline V and J ends were trimmed by 2 bases and 2 bases, with 8 bases remaining between them. Germline V gene lookup returns CDR1 KGHSY and CDR2 FQNENV. The CDR3 covers 14 residues. This chain's CDR3 is CASSQRGATDTQYF. CDR3 coding DNA: TGTGCCAGCAGCCAACGGGGTGCCACAGATACGCAGTATTTT.